This T cell receptor beta chain was identified during a study of blood T cell repertoires in COVID-19. Across the study: The United States, Italy and Spain supplied acute and convalescent COVID-19 samples. The analysed material was cDNA or gDNA that came from T cells, B-cell-depleted T cells, or PBMCs.

In the study's own analysis: Reference gene primers were amplified, and this amplification served to estimate nucleated cell counts. The table came from immunoSEQ multiplex PCR; TCRdb's copy has only in-frame clones and leaves some out. That table supplies the V and J calls and clone size; D and trimming were determined from the DNA. Among about 81,000 clones listed, over 75% were seen once. Germline values: CDR1 SGHTA, CDR2 FQGTGA. V was shortened by 4 bases and J by 2 bases, with 8 bases between the two germline ends. This CDR3 spans 13 amino acids. This chain uses TRBV7-3 with TRBJ2-5, with D hard to call. The clonotype originates from a man in his 70s with active or convalescent COVID-19. Sequenced sample: peripheral blood. The CDR3 sequence is CASSSSNQETQYF. For the CDR3, the DNA is TGTGCCAGCAGCTCGAGTAATCAAGAGACCCAGTACTTC.